A selection of T cell receptor beta chains follows, all from one sample in a study of control samples from healthy donors and cancer patients. The table came from immunoSEQ multiplex PCR; TCRdb's copy has only in-frame clones and leaves some out. In the table there are over 150,000 clones, roughly 94% of which are singletons. Sample: PBMCs. The receptor set was obtained from a man in his sixties with colorectal cancer. The CDR3 runs from the conserved cysteine through the conserved F or W. The D gene is left open where the match is weak. Clone size is given for some rows only: seen once, a few or many times, or a class if the clone is expanded.

15	TRBJ1-5	TRBD1	TRBV5-1	NA	CASSLTGAINQPQHF	TGCGCCAGCAGCTTGACAGGGGCCATCAATCAGCCCCAGCATTTT
16	TRBJ1-6	NA	TRBV5-1	NA	CASSLTEAGDNSPLHF	TGCGCCAGCAGTCTCACAGAGGCGGGTGATAATTCACCCCTCCACTTT
17	TRBJ2-3	TRBD2	TRBV27	NA	CASSLLTSGGAGDTQYF	TGTGCCAGCAGTTTACTTACTAGCGGGGGGGCCGGAGATACGCAGTATTTT
16	TRBJ1-4	NA	TRBV15	NA	CATSRDLSAGDEKLFF	TGTGCCACCAGCAGAGATCTGTCGGCAGGGGATGAAAAACTGTTTTTT
14	TRBJ1-5	NA	TRBV11-2	NA	CASSHGYSNQPQHF	TGTGCCAGCAGCCACGGGTATAGCAATCAGCCCCAGCATTTT
13	TRBJ2-7	NA	TRBV12-3/TRBV12-4	NA	CASSLQGPYEQYF	TGTGCCAGCAGTTTGCAGGGCCCCTACGAGCAGTACTTC
15	TRBJ2-1	TRBD1	TRBV2	once	CASSDLTGGLDEQFF	TGTGCCAGCAGTGATTTGACAGGGGGATTGGATGAGCAGTTCTTC
14	TRBJ2-3	TRBD2	TRBV29-1	NA	CSADLAGGRDTQYF	TGCAGCGCTGACCTAGCGGGGGGGCGGGATACGCAGTATTTT
14	TRBJ1-2	NA	TRBV6-5	NA	CASSYWGREGGYTF	TGTGCCAGCAGTTACTGGGGAAGGGAAGGTGGCTACACCTTC
16	TRBJ2-1	TRBD2	TRBV11-3	NA	CASSLGEGSLRDEQFF	TGTGCCAGCAGCTTAGGGGAGGGGAGCCTCAGAGATGAGCAGTTCTTC
14	TRBJ1-6	NA	TRBV27	NA	CASSLQAYNSPLHF	TGTGCCAGCAGTTTACAAGCCTATAATTCACCCCTCCACTTT
14	TRBJ2-7	NA	TRBV10-2	NA	CASRPGGVSYEQYF	TGCGCCAGCAGACCGGGGGGCGTATCCTACGAGCAGTACTTC
14	TRBJ2-7	NA	TRBV10-3	NA	CAISRTEMVHEQYF	TGTGCCATCAGCCGGACAGAGATGGTCCACGAGCAGTACTTC
15	TRBJ2-2	NA	TRBV5-6	NA	CASSLGNANTGELFF	TGTGCCAGCAGCTTGGGTAACGCGAACACCGGGGAGCTGTTTTTT
13	TRBJ1-1	NA	TRBV28	NA	CASSLATNTEAFF	TGTGCCAGCAGTTTAGCGACGAACACTGAAGCTTTCTTT
14	TRBJ2-1	NA	TRBV11-3	NA	CASSGGTAGREQFF	TGTGCCAGCAGCGGCGGGACAGCCGGAAGGGAGCAGTTCTTC
15	TRBJ2-3	TRBD1	TRBV7-2	NA	CASSWDGQGTDTQYF	TGTGCCAGCAGCTGGGATGGACAGGGAACAGATACGCAGTATTTT
15	TRBJ2-2	NA	TRBV5-4	NA	CASSFAQGRTGELFF	TGTGCCAGCAGCTTCGCACAGGGTAGGACCGGGGAGCTGTTTTTT
14	TRBJ1-2	TRBD1	TRBV4-3	NA	CASSQSGTAYGYTF	TGCGCCAGCAGCCAGTCCGGGACAGCCTATGGCTACACCTTC
13	TRBJ2-5	NA	TRBV7-9	NA	CASSLSLQETQYF	TGTGCCAGCAGCTTATCACTCCAAGAGACCCAGTACTTC
16	TRBJ2-7	NA	TRBV5-4	NA	CASSMGSDGSSYEQYF	TGTGCCAGCAGCATGGGGTCGGATGGGAGCTCCTACGAGCAGTACTTC
11	TRBJ1-3	NA	TRBV29-1	NA	CSVAGGNTIYF	TGCAGCGTTGCAGGGGGAAACACCATATATTTT
15	TRBJ1-4	TRBD1	TRBV15	NA	CATSRDQGAGEKLFF	TGTGCCACCAGCAGAGATCAGGGGGCCGGGGAAAAACTGTTTTTT
16	TRBJ2-6	NA	TRBV6-5	NA	CASSYSRNSGANVLTF	TGTGCCAGCAGTTATTCGCGGAACTCTGGGGCCAACGTCCTGACTTTC
13	TRBJ1-2	NA	TRBV6-6	NA	CASSRGGNYGYTF	TGTGCCAGCAGCCGCGGGGGTAACTATGGCTACACCTTC
14	TRBJ2-1	NA	TRBV5-1	NA	CASSSGGSYNEQFF	TGCGCCAGCAGCTCCGGGGGATCCTACAATGAGCAGTTCTTC
15	TRBJ1-1	NA	TRBV24-1	NA	CATSEVTGRGTEAFF	TGTGCCACCAGTGAAGTAACAGGGAGGGGCACTGAAGCTTTCTTT
17	TRBJ1-1	TRBD1	TRBV6-4	NA	CASRTKPGGSWNAEAFF	TGTGCCAGCAGGACCAAACCAGGGGGCTCTTGGAACGCTGAAGCTTTCTTT
15	TRBJ2-1	NA	TRBV7-8	NA	CASSLADMGSNEQFF	TGTGCCAGCAGCTTAGCCGATATGGGTAGCAATGAGCAGTTCTTC
18	TRBJ2-4	NA	TRBV4-1	NA	CASSQDLGQSGTKNIQYF	TGCGCCAGCAGCCAAGATTTGGGACAAAGCGGGACCAAAAACATTCAGTACTTC
14	TRBJ2-7	TRBD1	TRBV19	NA	CASSTQGTSYEQYF	TGTGCCAGTAGTACACAGGGGACCTCCTACGAGCAGTACTTC
15	TRBJ1-3	NA	TRBV7-2	NA	CASSSGPPSGNTIYF	TGTGCCAGCAGCTCCGGACCCCCCTCTGGAAACACCATATATTTT
12	TRBJ1-3	NA	TRBV7-9	NA	CASSLAVDTIYF	TGTGCCAGCAGCTTGGCCGTCGACACCATATATTTT
14	TRBJ2-7	NA	TRBV4-3	NA	CASSQDFTLGEQYF	TGCGCCAGCAGCCAAGATTTTACCCTGGGGGAGCAGTACTTC
14	TRBJ2-1	TRBD1	TRBV6-5	NA	CASSYSTGQGEQFF	TGTGCCAGCAGTTACTCGACGGGACAGGGAGAGCAGTTCTTC
15	TRBJ2-5	TRBD2	TRBV7-6	NA	CASSLGFSGEETQYF	TGTGCCAGCAGCTTAGGGTTTAGCGGGGAAGAGACCCAGTACTTC
15	TRBJ1-5	NA	TRBV7-2	NA	CASSLSWGSNQPQHF	TGTGCCAGCAGCTTATCATGGGGAAGCAATCAGCCCCAGCATTTT
14	TRBJ2-5	NA	TRBV7-9	NA	CASSSPGPRETQYF	TGTGCCAGCAGCTCCCCTGGGCCCAGAGAGACCCAGTACTTC
15	TRBJ1-1	NA	TRBV6-5	NA	CASSYSRVKNTEAFF	TGTGCCAGCAGTTACTCGCGGGTAAAGAACACTGAAGCTTTCTTT
15	TRBJ2-5	NA	TRBV25-1	NA	CASSEVLVAQETQYF	TGTGCCAGCAGTGAAGTTTTAGTAGCACAAGAGACCCAGTACTTC
11	TRBJ1-2	TRBD1	TRBV29-1	NA	CSDRQGQGYTF	TGCAGCGACCGACAGGGGCAAGGCTACACCTTC
13	TRBJ2-1	NA	TRBV5-4	once	CASKTSSYNEQFF	TGTGCCAGCAAGACTAGCTCCTACAATGAGCAGTTCTTC
15	TRBJ1-4	TRBD1	TRBV7-9	once	CASSLNTGVNEKLFF	TGTGCCAGCAGCTTAAATACAGGGGTGAATGAAAAACTGTTTTTT
12	TRBJ2-5	TRBD2	TRBV5-1	few	CASSSGGETQYF	TGCGCCAGCAGCAGCGGGGGGGAGACCCAGTACTTC
10	TRBJ2-4	NA	TRBV4-3	NA	CASSQVGEYF	TGCGCCAGCAGCCAAGTGGGAGAGTACTTC
13	TRBJ1-1	NA	TRBV7-9	NA	CASSLQYNTEAFF	TGTGCCAGCAGCTTACAATACAACACTGAAGCTTTCTTT